The table lists the clone carrying this T cell receptor beta chain with a few counts. The antigen remains unidentified. This specimen belongs to a study of T-cell reconstitution after alpha-beta-depleted transplantation in children. Study observations and caveats: TCRbeta diversity was high at day 60 in some patients (a result of surviving recipient T cells and thymic progenitors). Several hundred expanded graft clones reportedly were the source of alpha-beta T cells about two months after transplant.

TCRbeta library construction was performed incorporating unique molecular identifiers. MiXCR, applied by TCRdb to the PCR reads, yields one record per CDR3 protein. The data hold about 290,000 distinct CDR3 sequences, with around 9.1% observed a single time. The CDR3 is 13 amino acids. V lost 0 bases, J lost 6 bases, and 9 bases lay in between. The V gene's germline CDR1 is LNHNV and CDR2 YYDKDF (reference sequence). This chain uses TRBV15 with TRBJ2-7, with TRBD1 as a possible D gene (6 bases). The sequence was obtained from a boy under two years old with acute myeloid leukemia, due to receive a stem cell transplant. The sequencing used PBMCs, collected before TCRalphabeta/CD19-depleted stem cell transplant. CDR3 coding DNA: TGTGCCACCAGCAGAGATCGCAGGGGCGAGCAGTACTTC. Protein sequence: CATSRDRRGEQYF.